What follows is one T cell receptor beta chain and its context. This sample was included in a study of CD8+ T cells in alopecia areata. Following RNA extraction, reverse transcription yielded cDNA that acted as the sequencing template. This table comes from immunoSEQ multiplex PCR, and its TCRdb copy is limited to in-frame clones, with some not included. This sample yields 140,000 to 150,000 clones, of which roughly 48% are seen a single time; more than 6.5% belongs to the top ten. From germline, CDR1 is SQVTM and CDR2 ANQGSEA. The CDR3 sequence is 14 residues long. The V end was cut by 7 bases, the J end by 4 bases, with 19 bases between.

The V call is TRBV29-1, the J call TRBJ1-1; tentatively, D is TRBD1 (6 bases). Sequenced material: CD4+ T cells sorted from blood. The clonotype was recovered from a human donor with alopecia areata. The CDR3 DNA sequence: TGCAGCGGAAGTACCCTAGGGGGATTCACTGAAGCTTTCTTT. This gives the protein CSGSTLGGFTEAFF.